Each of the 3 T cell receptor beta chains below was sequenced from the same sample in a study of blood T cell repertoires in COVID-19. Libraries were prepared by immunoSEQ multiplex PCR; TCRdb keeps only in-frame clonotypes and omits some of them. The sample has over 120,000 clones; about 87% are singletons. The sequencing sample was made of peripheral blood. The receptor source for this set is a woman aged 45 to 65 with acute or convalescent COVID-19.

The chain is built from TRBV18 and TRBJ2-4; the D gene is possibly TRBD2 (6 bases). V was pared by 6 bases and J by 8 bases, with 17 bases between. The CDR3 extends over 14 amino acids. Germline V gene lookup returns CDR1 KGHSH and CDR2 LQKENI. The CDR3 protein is CASSPPAGGDIQYF. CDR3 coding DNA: TGTGCCAGCTCCCCGCCCGCGGGCGGGGACATTCAGTACTTC. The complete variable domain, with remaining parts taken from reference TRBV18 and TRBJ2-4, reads NAGVMQNPRHLVRRRGQEARLRCSPMKGHSHVYWYRQLPEEGLKFMVYLQKENIIDESGMPKERFSAEFPKEGPSILRIQQVVRGDSAAYFCASSPPAGGDIQYFGAGTRLSVL.

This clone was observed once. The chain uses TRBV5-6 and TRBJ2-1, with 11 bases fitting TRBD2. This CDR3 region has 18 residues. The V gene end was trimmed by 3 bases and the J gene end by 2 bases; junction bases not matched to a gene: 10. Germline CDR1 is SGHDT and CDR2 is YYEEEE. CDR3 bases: TGTGCCAGCAGCTCGGGACTAGCGGTAACTCGCACCTACAATGAGCAGTTCTTC. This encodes CASSSGLAVTRTYNEQFF.

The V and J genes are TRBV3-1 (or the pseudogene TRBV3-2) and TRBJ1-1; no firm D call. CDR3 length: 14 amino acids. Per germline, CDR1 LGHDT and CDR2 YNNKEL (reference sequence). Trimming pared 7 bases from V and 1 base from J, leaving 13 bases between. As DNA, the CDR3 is TGTGCCAGCATCAATGGAGGCGAGAACACTGAAGCTTTCTTT. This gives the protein CASINGGENTEAFF.